This is a list of T cell receptor beta chains from one sample in a study of T-cell reconstitution after alpha-beta-depleted transplantation in children. One entry per CDR3 protein results from TCRdb running MiXCR on the PCR reads. The table lists 450,000 to 500,000 distinct CDR3 sequences, approximately 12% of them singletons. The specimen comprised PBMCs from the stem cell graft donor, sampled from the stem cell graft. The receptors were sampled from a human donor who donated a stem cell graft to a child with combined immunodeficiency. Both conserved end residues are part of each CDR3. The D gene is left open where the match is weak. Clone sizes are given selectively: once, few, many, or a class where the clone is expanded.

V gene	clone size	J gene	D gene	CDR3 protein	CDR3 DNA
TRBV7-2	.	TRBJ2-7	TRBD2	CASSLVTSGIYEQYF	TGTGCCAGCAGCTTAGTCACTAGCGGGATCTACGAGCAGTACTTC
TRBV5-1	.	TRBJ1-4	.	CASSPGGISNEKLFF	TGCGCCAGCAGCCCTGGGGGCATCTCTAATGAAAAACTGTTTTTT
TRBV29-1	.	TRBJ1-1	.	CSAQEGGWNTEAFF	TGCAGCGCTCAAGAGGGTGGGTGGAACACTGAAGCTTTCTTT
TRBV12-3/TRBV12-4	few	TRBJ2-1	TRBD2	CASRSGLAGRQLTYNEQFF	TGTGCCAGCAGATCGGGACTAGCGGGCCGACAGCTTACCTACAATGAGCAGTTCTTC
TRBV7-9	.	TRBJ2-4	.	CASSLNIPAGKNIQYF	TGTGCCAGCAGCTTAAACATTCCGGCGGGCAAAAACATTCAGTACTTC
TRBV18	.	TRBJ2-7	.	CASSLQRYPDYEQYF	TGTGCCAGCTCCCTCCAGAGGTACCCCGACTACGAGCAGTACTTC
TRBV29-1	.	TRBJ1-3	.	CTARGPGNTIYF	TGCACCGCACGGGGTCCTGGAAACACCATATATTTT
TRBV20-1	many	TRBJ2-3	.	CSARDSLNSAGDTQYF	TGCAGTGCTAGAGACTCCTTGAATAGCGCTGGGGATACGCAGTATTTT
TRBV12-3/TRBV12-4	.	TRBJ2-1	.	CASSSANFDSNEQFF	TGTGCCAGCAGTTCTGCCAACTTTGACAGTAATGAGCAGTTCTTC
TRBV6-5	.	TRBJ2-5	.	CASSYARGVGETQYF	TGTGCCAGCAGTTACGCCCGTGGGGTAGGGGAGACCCAGTACTTC
TRBV6-2/TRBV6-3	many	TRBJ2-7	TRBD2	CASSPGTSGGYEQYF	TGTGCCAGCAGCCCCGGGACTAGCGGGGGATACGAGCAGTACTTC
TRBV21-1	.	TRBJ1-2	.	CASSKTVRGVTGHGYTF	TGTGCCAGCAGCAAAACCGTCAGAGGAGTGACAGGGCATGGCTACACCTTC
TRBV12-3/TRBV12-4	many	TRBJ2-1	.	CASSADAYNEQFF	TGTGCCAGCAGTGCTGACGCCTACAATGAGCAGTTCTTC
TRBV10-3	.	TRBJ2-3	.	CAIALKDTQYF	TGTGCCATCGCATTGAAAGATACGCAGTATTTT
TRBV12-3/TRBV12-4	.	TRBJ2-7	.	CASSPTSRGEQYF	TGTGCCAGCAGCCCGACTAGCAGGGGCGAGCAGTACTTC
TRBV10-3	few	TRBJ2-7	TRBD1	CAISGSTGDLNEQYF	TGTGCCATCAGTGGGTCGACAGGGGACCTTAACGAGCAGTACTTC
TRBV6-5	.	TRBJ2-1	TRBD1	CASTSGTGSYEQFF	TGTGCCAGCACTTCCGGGACAGGTTCTTATGAGCAGTTCTTC
TRBV29-1	few	TRBJ2-7	TRBD2	CSVNSGSSYEQYF	TGCAGCGTAAATAGCGGGAGTTCGTACGAGCAGTACTTC
TRBV30	.	TRBJ2-7	TRBD1	CAWSVGTGAYEQYF	TGTGCCTGGAGTGTAGGGACAGGGGCCTACGAGCAGTACTTC
TRBV18	.	TRBJ2-7	TRBD2	CASSLMGGESYEQYF	TGTGCCAGCTCACTGATGGGGGGGGAATCCTACGAGCAGTACTTC
TRBV6-5	.	TRBJ2-6	TRBD1	CASSRDRAHVLTF	TGTGCCAGCAGTCGGGACAGGGCCCACGTCCTGACTTTC
TRBV5-1	.	TRBJ1-5	.	CASSPGNSNQPQHF	TGCGCCAGCAGCCCTGGGAATAGCAATCAGCCCCAGCATTTT
TRBV4-1	once	TRBJ2-2	.	CASSPPGHDTGELFF	TGCGCCAGCAGCCCCCCGGGACATGACACCGGGGAGCTGTTTTTT
TRBV5-1	few	TRBJ2-7	.	CASSLAGAEIYEQYF	TGCGCCAGCAGCTTGGCCGGGGCAGAAATCTACGAGCAGTACTTC
TRBV2	.	TRBJ2-7	TRBD1	CASSEAGGDEQYF	TGTGCCAGCAGTGAAGCAGGGGGCGACGAGCAGTACTTC
TRBV11-1	.	TRBJ2-3	TRBD2	CASEIVRGLGVRITDTQYF	TGTGCCAGCGAGATCGTGAGGGGACTAGGGGTGAGAATCACAGATACGCAGTATTTT
TRBV20-1	many	TRBJ2-3	.	CSASQFEGWGSITDTQYF	TGCAGTGCTAGTCAATTTGAGGGGTGGGGGTCTATCACAGATACGCAGTATTTT
TRBV5-4	few	TRBJ2-2	TRBD2	CASSLEAGANTGELFF	TGTGCCAGCAGCTTGGAAGCGGGAGCTAACACCGGGGAGCTGTTTTTT
TRBV10-3	few	TRBJ2-5	.	CAISEYRGETQYF	TGTGCCATCAGTGAATATCGGGGAGAGACCCAGTACTTC
TRBV30	many	TRBJ2-1	.	CAWSAEAPGFF	TGTGCCTGGAGTGCCGAGGCACCCGGGTTCTTC
TRBV12-5	few	TRBJ2-3	.	CASGLDSGDTQYF	TGTGCTAGTGGTTTGGACAGCGGGGATACGCAGTATTTT
TRBV27	few	TRBJ2-3	.	CASSLGGGYGTQYF	TGTGCCAGCAGTCTGGGGGGTGGGTATGGAACGCAGTATTTT
TRBV29-1	.	TRBJ2-3	TRBD2	CSVVSSGRTDTQYF	TGCAGCGTTGTGTCTAGCGGGAGAACAGATACGCAGTATTTT
TRBV28	many	TRBJ2-7	.	CASRPWTGSYEQYF	TGTGCCAGCAGGCCCTGGACGGGGAGCTACGAGCAGTACTTC
TRBV7-2	few	TRBJ2-1	.	CASSQEPGRGWEQFF	TGTGCCAGCAGCCAAGAACCCGGCAGGGGATGGGAGCAGTTCTTC
TRBV5-5	few	TRBJ2-7	.	CASSFAGIHEQYF	TGTGCCAGCAGCTTTGCGGGTATCCACGAGCAGTACTTC
TRBV12-3/TRBV12-4	many	TRBJ1-1	.	CASSFRGAQNTEAFF	TGTGCCAGCAGTTTTAGGGGTGCTCAGAACACTGAAGCTTTCTTT
TRBV20-1	once	TRBJ2-3	.	CSARATRRTDTQYF	TGCAGTGCTAGAGCAACTAGACGCACAGATACGCAGTATTTT
TRBV29-1	.	TRBJ2-1	TRBD1	CSVDLGQGYNEQFF	TGCAGCGTCGACCTGGGACAGGGTTATAATGAGCAGTTCTTC
TRBV6-5	.	TRBJ2-1	TRBD1	CASRSPGGRRFF	TGTGCCAGCAGGTCCCCAGGGGGAAGGCGGTTCTTC
TRBV20-1	.	TRBJ2-3	.	CSARDPGGGPDTQYF	TGCAGTGCTAGAGATCCGGGAGGGGGCCCAGATACGCAGTATTTT
TRBV9	few	TRBJ1-2	TRBD1	CASSRTGGTHGYTF	TGTGCCAGCAGTCGGACAGGGGGAACTCATGGCTACACCTTC
TRBV24-1	few	TRBJ2-4	.	CATSDGSENIQYF	TGTGCCACCAGTGATGGCAGCGAAAACATTCAGTACTTC
TRBV7-3	few	TRBJ1-2	TRBD1	CASSPNAGQGAIGYTF	TGTGCCAGCAGCCCAAACGCGGGACAGGGGGCTATTGGCTACACCTTC
TRBV5-1	few	TRBJ1-2	.	CASSDTDSGGYTF	TGCGCCAGCAGCGATACGGACAGCGGTGGCTACACCTTC
TRBV4-2	.	TRBJ2-7	TRBD2	CASSQLSTTSGGSYEQYF	TGTGCCAGCAGCCAACTCTCGACGACTAGCGGGGGTTCCTACGAGCAGTACTTC
TRBV9	many	TRBJ2-7	TRBD2	CASSVGGTSWESEQYF	TGTGCCAGCAGCGTAGGGGGGACTAGCTGGGAGTCCGAGCAGTACTTC
TRBV11-2	few	TRBJ1-2	.	CASSPRWDPLYGYTF	TGTGCCAGCAGCCCACGGTGGGACCCCCTGTATGGCTACACCTTC
TRBV12-3/TRBV12-4	few	TRBJ1-1	TRBD1	CASSFSTGRGTEAFF	TGTGCCAGCAGTTTTTCGACAGGGAGAGGAACTGAAGCTTTCTTT
TRBV3-1	.	TRBJ1-2	.	CASSPSGDSYGYTF	TGTGCCAGCAGCCCATCCGGGGATAGTTATGGCTACACCTTC
TRBV12-3/TRBV12-4	few	TRBJ1-5	.	CASSPGPGESNQPQHF	TGTGCCAGCAGCCCTGGGCCGGGCGAAAGCAATCAGCCCCAGCATTTT
TRBV18	.	TRBJ2-1	.	CASSPLKLHNEQFF	TGTGCCAGCTCACCGTTAAAACTTCACAATGAGCAGTTCTTC
TRBV6-2/TRBV6-3	.	TRBJ2-3	TRBD1	CASSFSSWTGGGDTQYF	TGTGCCAGCAGTTTTTCCTCGTGGACAGGGGGAGGAGATACGCAGTATTTT
TRBV12-3/TRBV12-4	.	TRBJ2-1	.	CASTGMEDGSSYNEQFF	TGTGCCAGCACCGGCATGGAGGACGGATCATCCTACAATGAGCAGTTCTTC
TRBV28	.	TRBJ2-7	TRBD2	CASSFGLAEPYEQYF	TGTGCCAGCAGTTTCGGGCTAGCGGAGCCCTACGAGCAGTACTTC